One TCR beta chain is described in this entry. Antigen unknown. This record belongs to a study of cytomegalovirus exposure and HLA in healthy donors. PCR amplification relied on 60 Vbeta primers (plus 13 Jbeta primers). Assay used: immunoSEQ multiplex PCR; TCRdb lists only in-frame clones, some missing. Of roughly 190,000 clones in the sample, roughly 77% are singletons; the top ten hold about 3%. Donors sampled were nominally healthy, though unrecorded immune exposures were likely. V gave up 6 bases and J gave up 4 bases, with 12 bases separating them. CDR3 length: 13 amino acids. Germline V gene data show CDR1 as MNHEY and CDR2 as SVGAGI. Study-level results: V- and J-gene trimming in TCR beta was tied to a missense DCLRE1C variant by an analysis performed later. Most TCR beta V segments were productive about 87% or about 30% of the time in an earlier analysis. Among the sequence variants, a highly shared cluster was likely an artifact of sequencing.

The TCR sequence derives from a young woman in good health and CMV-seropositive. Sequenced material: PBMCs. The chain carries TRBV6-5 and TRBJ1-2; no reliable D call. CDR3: CASSFHTSYGYTF. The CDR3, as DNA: TGTGCCAGCAGCTTCCACACCTCCTATGGCTACACCTTC.